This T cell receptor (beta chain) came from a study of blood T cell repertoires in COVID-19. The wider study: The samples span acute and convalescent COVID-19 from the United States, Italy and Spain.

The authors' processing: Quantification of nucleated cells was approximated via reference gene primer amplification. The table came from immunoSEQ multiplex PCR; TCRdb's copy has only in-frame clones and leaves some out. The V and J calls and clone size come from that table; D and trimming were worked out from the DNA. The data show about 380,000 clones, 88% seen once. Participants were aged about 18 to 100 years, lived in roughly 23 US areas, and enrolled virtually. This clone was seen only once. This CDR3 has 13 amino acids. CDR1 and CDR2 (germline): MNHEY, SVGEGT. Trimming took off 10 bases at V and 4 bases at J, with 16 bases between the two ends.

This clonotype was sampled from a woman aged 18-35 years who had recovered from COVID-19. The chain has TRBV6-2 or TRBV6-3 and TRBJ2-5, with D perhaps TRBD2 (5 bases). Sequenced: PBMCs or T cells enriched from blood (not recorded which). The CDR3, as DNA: TGTGCCACCCGCCCGCCGGGGTCAGAGACCCAGTACTTC. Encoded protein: CATRPPGSETQYF.